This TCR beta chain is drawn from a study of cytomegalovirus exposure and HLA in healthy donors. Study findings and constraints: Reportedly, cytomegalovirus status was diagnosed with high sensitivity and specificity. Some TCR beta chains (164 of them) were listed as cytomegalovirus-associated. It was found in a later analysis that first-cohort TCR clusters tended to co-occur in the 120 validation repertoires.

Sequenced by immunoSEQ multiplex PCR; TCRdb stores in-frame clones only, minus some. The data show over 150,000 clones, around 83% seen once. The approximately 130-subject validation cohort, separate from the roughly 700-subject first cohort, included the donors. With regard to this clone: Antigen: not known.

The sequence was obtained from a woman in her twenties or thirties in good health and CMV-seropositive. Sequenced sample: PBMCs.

The CDR3 nucleotides read TGCAGCCATAGGGGAACTAGCACAGATACGCAGTATTTT. The encoded protein is CSHRGTSTDTQYF. The chain uses TRBV29-1 and TRBJ2-3; maybe TRBD1 (5 bases). Germline CDR1 and CDR2: SQVTM and ANQGSEA. V was pared by 8 bases and J by 0 bases, with 12 bases between. The CDR3 covers 13 residues.